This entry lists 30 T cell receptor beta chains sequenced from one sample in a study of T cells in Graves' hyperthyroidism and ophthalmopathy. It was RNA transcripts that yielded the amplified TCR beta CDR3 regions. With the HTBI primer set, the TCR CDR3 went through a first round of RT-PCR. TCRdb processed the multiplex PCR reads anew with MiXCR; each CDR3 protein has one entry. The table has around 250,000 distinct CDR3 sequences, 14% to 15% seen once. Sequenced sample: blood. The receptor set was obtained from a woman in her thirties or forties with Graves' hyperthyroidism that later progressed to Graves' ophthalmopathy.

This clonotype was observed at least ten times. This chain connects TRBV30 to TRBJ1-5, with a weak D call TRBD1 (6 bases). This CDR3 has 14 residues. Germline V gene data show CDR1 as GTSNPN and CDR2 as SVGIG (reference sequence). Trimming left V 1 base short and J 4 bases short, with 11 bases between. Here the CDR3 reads CAWSGDTWNQPQHF. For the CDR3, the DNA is TGTGCCTGGAGTGGGGACACGTGGAATCAGCCCCAGCATTTT. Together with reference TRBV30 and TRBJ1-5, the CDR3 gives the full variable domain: SQTIHQWPATLVQPVGSPLSLECTVEGTSNPNLYWYRQAAGRGLQLLFYSVGIGQISSEVPQNLSASRPQDRQFILSSKKLLLSDSGFYLCAWSGDTWNQPQHFGDGTRLSIL.

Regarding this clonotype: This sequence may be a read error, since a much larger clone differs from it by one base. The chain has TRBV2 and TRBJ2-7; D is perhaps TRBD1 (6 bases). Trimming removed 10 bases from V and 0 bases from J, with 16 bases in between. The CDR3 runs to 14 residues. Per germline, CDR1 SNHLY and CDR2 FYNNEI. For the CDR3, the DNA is TGTGCCATTAGCCTCAGGGGAAGCTCCTACGAGCAGTACTTC. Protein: CAISLRGSSYEQYF. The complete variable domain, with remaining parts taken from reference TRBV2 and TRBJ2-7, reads EPEVTQTPSHQVTQMGQEVILRCVPISNHLYFYWYRQILGQKVEFLVSFYNNEISEKSEIFDDQFSVERPDGSNFTLKIRSTKLEDSAMYFCAISLRGSSYEQYFGPGTRLTVT.

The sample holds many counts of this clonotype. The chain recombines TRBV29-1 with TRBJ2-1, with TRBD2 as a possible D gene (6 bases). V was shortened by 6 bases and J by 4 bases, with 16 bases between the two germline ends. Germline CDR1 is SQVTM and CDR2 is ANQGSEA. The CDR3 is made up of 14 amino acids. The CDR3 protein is CSVSVGGVYNEQFF. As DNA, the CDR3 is TGCAGCGTCTCAGTGGGAGGAGTATACAATGAGCAGTTCTTC.

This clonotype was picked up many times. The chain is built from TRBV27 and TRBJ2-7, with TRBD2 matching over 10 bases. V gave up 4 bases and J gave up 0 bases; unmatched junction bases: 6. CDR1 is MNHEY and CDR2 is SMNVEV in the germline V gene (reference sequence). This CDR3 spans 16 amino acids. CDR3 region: CASSSSSGSFSYEQYF. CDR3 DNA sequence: TGTGCCAGCAGTTCCTCTAGCGGGAGTTTCTCCTACGAGCAGTACTTC.

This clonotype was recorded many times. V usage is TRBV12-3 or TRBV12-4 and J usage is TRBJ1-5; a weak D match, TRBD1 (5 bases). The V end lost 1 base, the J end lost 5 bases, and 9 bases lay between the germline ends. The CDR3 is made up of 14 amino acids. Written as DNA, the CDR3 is TGTGCCAGCAGTTTAGAAACGGGACATCAGCCCCAGCATTTT. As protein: CASSLETGHQPQHF.

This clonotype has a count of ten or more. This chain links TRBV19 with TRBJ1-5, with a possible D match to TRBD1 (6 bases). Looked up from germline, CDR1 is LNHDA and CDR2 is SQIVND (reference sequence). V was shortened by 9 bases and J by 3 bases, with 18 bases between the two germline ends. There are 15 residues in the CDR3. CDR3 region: CASRGIGRFNQPQHF. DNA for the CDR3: TGTGCCAGCAGGGGCATTGGACGGTTCAATCAGCCCCAGCATTTT.

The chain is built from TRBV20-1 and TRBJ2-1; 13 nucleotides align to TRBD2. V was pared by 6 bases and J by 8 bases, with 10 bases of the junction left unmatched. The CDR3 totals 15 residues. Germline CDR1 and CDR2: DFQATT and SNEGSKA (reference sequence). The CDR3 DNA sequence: TGCAGTGCCGAAACCGGGACTAGCGGGGACGATGAGCAGTTCTTC. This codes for CSAETGTSGDDEQFF.

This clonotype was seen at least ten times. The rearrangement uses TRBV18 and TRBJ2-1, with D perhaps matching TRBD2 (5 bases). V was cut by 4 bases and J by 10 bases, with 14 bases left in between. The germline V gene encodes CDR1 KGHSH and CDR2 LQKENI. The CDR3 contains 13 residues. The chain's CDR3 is CASSRSEADEQFF. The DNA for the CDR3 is TGTGCCAGCTCACGAAGCGAAGCGGACGAGCAGTTCTTC.

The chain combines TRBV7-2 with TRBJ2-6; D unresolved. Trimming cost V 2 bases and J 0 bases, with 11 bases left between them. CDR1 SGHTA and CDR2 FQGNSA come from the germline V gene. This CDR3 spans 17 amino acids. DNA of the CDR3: TGTGCCAGCAGCTTATTCGGCGCCCGCTCTGGGGCCAACGTCCTGACTTTC. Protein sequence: CASSLFGARSGANVLTF.

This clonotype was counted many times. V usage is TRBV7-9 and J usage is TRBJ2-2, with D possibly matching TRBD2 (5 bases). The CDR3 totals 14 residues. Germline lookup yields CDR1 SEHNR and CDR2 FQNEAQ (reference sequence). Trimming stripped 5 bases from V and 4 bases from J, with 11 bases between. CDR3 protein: CASSPGSGTGELFF. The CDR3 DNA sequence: TGTGCCAGCAGCCCGGGATCGGGCACCGGGGAGCTGTTTTTT.

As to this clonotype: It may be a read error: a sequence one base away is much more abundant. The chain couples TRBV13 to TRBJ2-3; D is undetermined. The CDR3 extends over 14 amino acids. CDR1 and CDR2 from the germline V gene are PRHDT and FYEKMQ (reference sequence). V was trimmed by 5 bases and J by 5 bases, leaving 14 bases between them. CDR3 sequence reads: CASSVSPLIDTQYF. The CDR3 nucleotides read TGTGCCAGCAGCGTATCCCCCCTAATAGATACGCAGTATTTT.

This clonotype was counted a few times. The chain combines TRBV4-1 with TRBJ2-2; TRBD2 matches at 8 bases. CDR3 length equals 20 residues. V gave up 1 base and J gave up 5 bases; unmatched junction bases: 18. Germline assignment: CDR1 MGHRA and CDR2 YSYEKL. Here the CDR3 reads CASSQAIWVGGGRSTGELFF. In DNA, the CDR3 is TGCGCCAGCAGCCAAGCCATCTGGGTTGGGGGCGGGAGGTCGACCGGGGAGCTGTTTTTT.

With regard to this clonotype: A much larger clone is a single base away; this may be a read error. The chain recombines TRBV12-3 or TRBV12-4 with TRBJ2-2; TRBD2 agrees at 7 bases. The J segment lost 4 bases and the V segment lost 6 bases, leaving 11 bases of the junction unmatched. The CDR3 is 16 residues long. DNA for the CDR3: TGTGCCAGCAGGACCTCGGGGGGAGGGAGCACCGGGGAGCTGTTTTTT. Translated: CASRTSGGGSTGELFF.

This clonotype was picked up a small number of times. CDR3 sequence reads: CASRREGTSGRWSTDTQYF. The CDR3 DNA reads as TGTGCCAGCCGGCGGGAGGGCACTAGCGGGAGGTGGAGCACAGATACGCAGTATTTT. The gene calls are TRBV7-9 and TRBJ2-3; 12 bases match TRBD2. Germline V gene sequence: CDR1 SEHNR, CDR2 FQNEAQ (reference sequence). The V and J ends lost 8 bases and 0 bases, in that order; junction bases with no gene match: 15. There are 19 residues in the CDR3.

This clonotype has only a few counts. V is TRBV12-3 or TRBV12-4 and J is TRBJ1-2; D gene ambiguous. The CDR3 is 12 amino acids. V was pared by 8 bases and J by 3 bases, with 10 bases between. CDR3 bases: TGTGCCAGCCGAGGGAGGGACTATGGCTACACCTTC. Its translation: CASRGRDYGYTF.

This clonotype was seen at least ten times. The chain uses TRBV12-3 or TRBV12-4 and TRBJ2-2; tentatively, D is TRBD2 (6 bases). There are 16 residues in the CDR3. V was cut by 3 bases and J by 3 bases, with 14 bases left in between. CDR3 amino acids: CASSFYRDFYTGELFF. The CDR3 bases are TGTGCCAGCAGTTTTTATAGGGACTTCTACACCGGGGAGCTGTTTTTT.

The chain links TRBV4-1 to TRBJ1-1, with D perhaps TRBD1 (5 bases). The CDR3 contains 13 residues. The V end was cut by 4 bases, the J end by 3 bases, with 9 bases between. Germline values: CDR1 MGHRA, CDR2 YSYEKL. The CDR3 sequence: CASSPGVDTEAFF. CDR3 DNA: TGCGCCAGCAGCCCGGGGGTGGACACTGAAGCTTTCTTT.

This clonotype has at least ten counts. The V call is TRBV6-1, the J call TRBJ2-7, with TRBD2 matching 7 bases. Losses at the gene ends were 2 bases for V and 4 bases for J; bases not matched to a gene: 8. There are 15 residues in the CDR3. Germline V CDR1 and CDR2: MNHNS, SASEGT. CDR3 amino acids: CASSEQRTRKYEQYF. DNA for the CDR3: TGTGCCAGCAGTGAACAACGGACTAGGAAGTACGAGCAGTACTTC.

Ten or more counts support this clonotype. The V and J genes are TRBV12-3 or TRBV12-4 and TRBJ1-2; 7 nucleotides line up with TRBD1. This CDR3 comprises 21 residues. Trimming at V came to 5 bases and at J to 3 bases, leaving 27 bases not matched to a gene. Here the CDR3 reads CASSPSLVSRDRYTEYYGYTF. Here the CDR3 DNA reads TGTGCCAGCAGTCCATCCCTTGTTTCCCGGGACAGATATACTGAATACTATGGCTACACCTTC.

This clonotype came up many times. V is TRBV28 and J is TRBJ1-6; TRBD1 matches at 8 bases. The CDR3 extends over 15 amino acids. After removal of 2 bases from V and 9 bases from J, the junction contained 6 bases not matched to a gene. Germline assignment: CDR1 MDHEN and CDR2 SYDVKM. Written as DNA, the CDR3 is TGTGCCAGCAGTTTACCAGGACAGGGCGTTTCACCCCTCCACTTT. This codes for CASSLPGQGVSPLHF.

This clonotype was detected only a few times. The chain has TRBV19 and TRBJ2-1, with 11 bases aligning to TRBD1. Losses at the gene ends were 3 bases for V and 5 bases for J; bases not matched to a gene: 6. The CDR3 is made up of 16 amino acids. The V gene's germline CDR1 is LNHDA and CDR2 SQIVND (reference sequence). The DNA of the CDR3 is TGTGCCAGTAGTATTCGAGGGACAGGGGGTCACAATGAGCAGTTCTTC. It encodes CASSIRGTGGHNEQFF.

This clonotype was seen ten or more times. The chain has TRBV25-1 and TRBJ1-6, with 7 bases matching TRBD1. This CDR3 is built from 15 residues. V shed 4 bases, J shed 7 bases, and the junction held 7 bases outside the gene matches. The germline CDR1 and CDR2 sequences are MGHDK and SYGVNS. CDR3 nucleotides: TGTGCCAGCAGTGGACAGGGTACCCTCAATTCACCCCTCCACTTT. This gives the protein CASSGQGTLNSPLHF. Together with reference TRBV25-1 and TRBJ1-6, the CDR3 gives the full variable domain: EADIYQTPRYLVIGTGKKITLECSQTMGHDKMYWYQQDPGMELHLIHYSYGVNSTEKGDLSSESTVSRIRTEHFPLTLESARPSHTSQYLCASSGQGTLNSPLHFGNGTRLTVT.

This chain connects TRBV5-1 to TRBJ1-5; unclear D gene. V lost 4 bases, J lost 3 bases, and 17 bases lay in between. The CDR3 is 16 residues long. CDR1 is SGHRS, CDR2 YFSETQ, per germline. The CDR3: CASSPTPLGPNQPQHF. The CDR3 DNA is TGCGCCAGCAGCCCTACACCTCTCGGGCCCAATCAGCCCCAGCATTTT.

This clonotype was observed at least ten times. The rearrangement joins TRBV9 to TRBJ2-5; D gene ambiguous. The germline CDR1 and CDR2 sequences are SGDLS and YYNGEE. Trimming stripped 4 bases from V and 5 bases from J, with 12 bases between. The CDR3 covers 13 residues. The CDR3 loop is CASSPRLLETQYF. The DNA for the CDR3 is TGTGCCAGCAGCCCTCGGTTGCTTGAGACCCAGTACTTC.

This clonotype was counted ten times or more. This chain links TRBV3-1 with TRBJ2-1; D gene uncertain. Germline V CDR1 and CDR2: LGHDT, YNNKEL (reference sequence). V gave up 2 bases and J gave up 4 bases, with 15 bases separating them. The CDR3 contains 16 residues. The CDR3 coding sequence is TGTGCCAGCAGCCAAAGAAACCCCCCGTCGTACAATGAGCAGTTCTTC. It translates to CASSQRNPPSYNEQFF.

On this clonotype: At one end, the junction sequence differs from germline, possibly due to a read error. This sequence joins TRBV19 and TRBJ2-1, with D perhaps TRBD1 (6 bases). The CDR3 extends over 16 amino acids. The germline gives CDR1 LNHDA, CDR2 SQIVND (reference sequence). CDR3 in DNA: TGTGCCAGTAGTGTTTTACCGGGACATTCCGTCAATGGGCAGTTCTTC. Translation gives CASSVLPGHSVNGQFF.

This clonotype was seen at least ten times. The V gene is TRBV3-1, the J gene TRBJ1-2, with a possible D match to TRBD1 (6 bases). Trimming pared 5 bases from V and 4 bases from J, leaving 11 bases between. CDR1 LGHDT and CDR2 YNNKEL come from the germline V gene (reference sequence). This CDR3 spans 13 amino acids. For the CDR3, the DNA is TGTGCCAGCAGCGCCTACAGGGCCTATGGCTACACCTTC. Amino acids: CASSAYRAYGYTF.

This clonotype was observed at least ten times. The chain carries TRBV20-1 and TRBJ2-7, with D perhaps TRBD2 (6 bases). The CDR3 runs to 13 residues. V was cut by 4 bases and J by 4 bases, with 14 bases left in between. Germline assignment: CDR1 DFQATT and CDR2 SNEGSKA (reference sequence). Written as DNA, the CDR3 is TGCAGTGCTAACGCCGGGACTCAATACGAGCAGTACTTC. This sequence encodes CSANAGTQYEQYF.

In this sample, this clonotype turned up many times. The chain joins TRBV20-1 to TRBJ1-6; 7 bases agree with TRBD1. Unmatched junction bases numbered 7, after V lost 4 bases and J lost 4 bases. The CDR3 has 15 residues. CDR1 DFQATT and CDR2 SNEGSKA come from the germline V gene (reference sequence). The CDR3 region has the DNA TGCAGTGCTATATCGAGACAGGGTTATAATTCACCCCTCCACTTT. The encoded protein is CSAISRQGYNSPLHF.

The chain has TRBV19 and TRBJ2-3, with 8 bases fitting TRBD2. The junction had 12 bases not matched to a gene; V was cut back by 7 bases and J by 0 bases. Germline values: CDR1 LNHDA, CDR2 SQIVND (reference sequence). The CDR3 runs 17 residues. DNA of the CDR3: TGTGCCAGTACTTTTGGCTACCGGGAGGGTAGCACAGATACGCAGTATTTT. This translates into CASTFGYREGSTDTQYF.